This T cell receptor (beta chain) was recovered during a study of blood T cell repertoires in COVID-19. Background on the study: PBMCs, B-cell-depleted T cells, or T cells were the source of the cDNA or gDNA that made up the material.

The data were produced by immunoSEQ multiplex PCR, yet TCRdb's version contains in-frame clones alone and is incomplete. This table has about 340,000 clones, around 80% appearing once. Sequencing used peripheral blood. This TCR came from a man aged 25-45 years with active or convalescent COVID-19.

CDR3 bases: TGTGCCAGCAGCCAAGAGGAAGGGGGCGGGAACACTGAAGCTTTCTTT. Protein: CASSQEEGGGNTEAFF. The rearrangement links TRBV3-1 (or the pseudogene TRBV3-2) to TRBJ1-1; 7 bases match TRBD1. V was pared by 0 bases and J by 1 base, with 5 bases of the junction left unmatched. The CDR3 is 16 amino acids. Germline CDR1 reads LGHDT; CDR2 reads YNNKEL (reference sequence).